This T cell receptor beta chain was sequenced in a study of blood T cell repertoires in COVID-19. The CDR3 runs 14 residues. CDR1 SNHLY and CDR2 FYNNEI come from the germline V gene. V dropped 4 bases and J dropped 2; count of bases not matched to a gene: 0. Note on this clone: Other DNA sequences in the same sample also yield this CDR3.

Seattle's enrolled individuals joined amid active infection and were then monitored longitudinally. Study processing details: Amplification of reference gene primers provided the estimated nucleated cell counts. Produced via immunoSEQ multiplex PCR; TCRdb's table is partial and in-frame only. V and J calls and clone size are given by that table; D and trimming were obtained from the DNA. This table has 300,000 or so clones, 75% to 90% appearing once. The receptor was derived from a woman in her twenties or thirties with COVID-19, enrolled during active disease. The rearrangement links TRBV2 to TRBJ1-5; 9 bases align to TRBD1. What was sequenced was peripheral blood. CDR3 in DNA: TGTGCCAGCAGTGGGACAGGGGGCAATCAGCCCCAGCATTTT. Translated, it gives CASSGTGGNQPQHF.